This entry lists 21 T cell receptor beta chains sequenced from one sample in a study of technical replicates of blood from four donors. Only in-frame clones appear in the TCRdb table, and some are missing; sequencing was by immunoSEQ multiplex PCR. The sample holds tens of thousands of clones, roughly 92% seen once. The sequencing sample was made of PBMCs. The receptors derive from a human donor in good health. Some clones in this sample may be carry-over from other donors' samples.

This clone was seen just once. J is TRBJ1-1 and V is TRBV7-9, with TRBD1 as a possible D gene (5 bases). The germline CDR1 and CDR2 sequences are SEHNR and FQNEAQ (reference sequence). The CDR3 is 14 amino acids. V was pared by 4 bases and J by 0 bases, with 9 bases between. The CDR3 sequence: CASSSQGMNTEAFF. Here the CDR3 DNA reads TGTGCCAGCAGCTCCCAGGGAATGAACACTGAAGCTTTCTTT.

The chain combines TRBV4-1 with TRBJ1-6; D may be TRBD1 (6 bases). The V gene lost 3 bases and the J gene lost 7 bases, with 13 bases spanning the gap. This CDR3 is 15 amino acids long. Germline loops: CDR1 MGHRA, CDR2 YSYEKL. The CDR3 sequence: CASSHPRGANSPLHF. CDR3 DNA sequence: TGCGCCAGCAGCCATCCCCGGGGGGCCAATTCACCCCTCCACTTT.

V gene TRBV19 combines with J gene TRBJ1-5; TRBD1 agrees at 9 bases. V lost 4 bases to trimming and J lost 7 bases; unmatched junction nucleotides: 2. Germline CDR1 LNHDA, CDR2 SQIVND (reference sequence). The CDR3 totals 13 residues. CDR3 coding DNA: TGTGCCAGTAGTAGACAGGGGGGGCAGCCCCAGCATTTT. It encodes CASSRQGGQPQHF.

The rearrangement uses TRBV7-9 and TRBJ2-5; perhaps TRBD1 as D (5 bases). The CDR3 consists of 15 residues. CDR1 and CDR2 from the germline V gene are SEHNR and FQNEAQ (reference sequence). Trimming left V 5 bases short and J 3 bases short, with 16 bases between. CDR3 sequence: CASSTQAQGKETQYF. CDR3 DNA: TGTGCCAGCAGCACACAAGCCCAGGGAAAAGAGACCCAGTACTTC.

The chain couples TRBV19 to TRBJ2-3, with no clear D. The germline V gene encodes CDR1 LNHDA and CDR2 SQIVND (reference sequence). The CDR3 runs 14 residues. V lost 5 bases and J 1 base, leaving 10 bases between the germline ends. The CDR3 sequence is CASSGLLGTDTQYF. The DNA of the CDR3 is TGTGCCAGTAGTGGCCTTCTCGGCACAGATACGCAGTATTTT.

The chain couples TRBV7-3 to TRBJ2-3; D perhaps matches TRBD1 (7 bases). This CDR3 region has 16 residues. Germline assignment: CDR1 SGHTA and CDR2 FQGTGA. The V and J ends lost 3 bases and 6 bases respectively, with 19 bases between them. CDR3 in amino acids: CASSFSQGGGSDTQYF. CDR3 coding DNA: TGTGCCAGCAGCTTTTCCCAGGGGGGTGGTTCGGATACGCAGTATTTT. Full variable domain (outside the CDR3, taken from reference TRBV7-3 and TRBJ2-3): GAGVSQTPSNKVTEKGKYVELRCDPISGHTALYWYRQSLGQGPEFLIYFQGTGAADDSGLPNDRFFAVRPEGSVSTLKIQRTERGDSAVYLCASSFSQGGGSDTQYFGPGTRLTVL.

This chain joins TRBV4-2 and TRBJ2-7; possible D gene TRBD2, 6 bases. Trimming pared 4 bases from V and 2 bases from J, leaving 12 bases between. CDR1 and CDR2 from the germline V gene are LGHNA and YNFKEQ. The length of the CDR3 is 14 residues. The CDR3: CASSPGDFAYEQYF. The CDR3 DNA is TGTGCCAGCAGCCCGGGGGACTTCGCCTACGAGCAGTACTTC.

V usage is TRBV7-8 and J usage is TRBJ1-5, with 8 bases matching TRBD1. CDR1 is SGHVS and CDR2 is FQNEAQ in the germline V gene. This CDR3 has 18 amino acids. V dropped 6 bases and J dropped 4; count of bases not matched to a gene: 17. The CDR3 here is CASRNMSYGRGQNQPQHF. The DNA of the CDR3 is TGTGCCAGCAGAAATATGTCCTACGGCAGGGGGCAAAATCAGCCCCAGCATTTT.

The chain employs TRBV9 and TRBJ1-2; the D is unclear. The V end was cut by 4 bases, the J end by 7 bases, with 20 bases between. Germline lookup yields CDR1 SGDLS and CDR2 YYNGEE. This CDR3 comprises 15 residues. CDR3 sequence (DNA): TGTGCCAGCAGCCCCCTGAATCCGAGGGCGGCTGGCTACACCTTC. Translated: CASSPLNPRAAGYTF. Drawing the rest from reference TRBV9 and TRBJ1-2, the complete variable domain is DSGVTQTPKHLITATGQRVTLRCSPRSGDLSVYWYQQSLDQGLQFLIQYYNGEERAKGNILERFSAQQFPDLHSELNLSSLELGDSALYFCASSPLNPRAAGYTFGSGTRLTVV.

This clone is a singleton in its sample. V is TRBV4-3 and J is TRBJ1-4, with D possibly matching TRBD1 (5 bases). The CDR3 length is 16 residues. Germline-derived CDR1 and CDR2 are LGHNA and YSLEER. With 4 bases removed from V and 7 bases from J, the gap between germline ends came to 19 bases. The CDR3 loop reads CASSPRIAGQVEKLFF. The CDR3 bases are TGCGCCAGCAGCCCCCGTATAGCTGGACAAGTTGAAAAACTGTTTTTT.

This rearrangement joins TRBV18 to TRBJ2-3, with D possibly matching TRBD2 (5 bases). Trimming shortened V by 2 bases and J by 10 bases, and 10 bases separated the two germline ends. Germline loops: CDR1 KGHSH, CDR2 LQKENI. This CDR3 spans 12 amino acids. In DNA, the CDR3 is TGTGCCAGCTCACCAAACCTGAGGGCGCAGTATTTT. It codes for CASSPNLRAQYF.

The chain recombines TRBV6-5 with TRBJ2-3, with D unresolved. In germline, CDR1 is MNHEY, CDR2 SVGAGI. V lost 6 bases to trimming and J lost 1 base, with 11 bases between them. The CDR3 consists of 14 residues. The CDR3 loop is CASRPSYGTDTQYF. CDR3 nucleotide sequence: TGTGCCAGCAGACCCTCCTACGGCACAGATACGCAGTATTTT.

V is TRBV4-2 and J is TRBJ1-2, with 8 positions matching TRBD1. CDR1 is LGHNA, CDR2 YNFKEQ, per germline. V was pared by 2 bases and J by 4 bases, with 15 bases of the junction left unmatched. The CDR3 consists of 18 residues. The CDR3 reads CASSQNDRGGNLFYGYTF. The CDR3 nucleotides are TGTGCCAGCAGCCAAAACGACAGGGGAGGAAACTTGTTCTATGGCTACACCTTC.

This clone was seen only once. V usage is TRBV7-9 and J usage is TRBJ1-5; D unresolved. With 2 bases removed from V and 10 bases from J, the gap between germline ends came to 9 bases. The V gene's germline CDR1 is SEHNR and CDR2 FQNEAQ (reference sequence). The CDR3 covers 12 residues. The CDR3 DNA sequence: TGTGCCAGCAGCTTATGGGCCGCACCCCAGCATTTT. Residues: CASSLWAAPQHF.

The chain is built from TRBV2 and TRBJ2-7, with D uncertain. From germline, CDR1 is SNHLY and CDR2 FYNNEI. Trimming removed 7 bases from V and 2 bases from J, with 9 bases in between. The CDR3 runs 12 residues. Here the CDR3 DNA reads TGTGCCAGCATCCCAGATACCTACGAGCAGTACTTC. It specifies CASIPDTYEQYF.

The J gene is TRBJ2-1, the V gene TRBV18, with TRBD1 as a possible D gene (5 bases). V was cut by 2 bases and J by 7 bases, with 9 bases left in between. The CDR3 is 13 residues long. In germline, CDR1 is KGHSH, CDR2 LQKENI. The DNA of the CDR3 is TGTGCCAGCTCACCAGACAGTCGTAATGAGCAGTTCTTC. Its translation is CASSPDSRNEQFF.

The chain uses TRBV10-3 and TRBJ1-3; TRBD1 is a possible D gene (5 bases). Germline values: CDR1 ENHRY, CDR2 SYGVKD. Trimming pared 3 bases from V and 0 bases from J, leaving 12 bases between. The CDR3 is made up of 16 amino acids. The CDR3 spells CAISDPGGVSGNTIYF. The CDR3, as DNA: TGTGCCATCAGTGACCCTGGGGGGGTCTCTGGAAACACCATATATTTT.

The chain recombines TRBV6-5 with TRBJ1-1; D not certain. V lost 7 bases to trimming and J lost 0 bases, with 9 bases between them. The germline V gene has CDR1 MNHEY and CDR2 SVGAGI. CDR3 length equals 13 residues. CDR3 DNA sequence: TGTGCCAGCAACTTGCGGATGAACACTGAAGCTTTCTTT. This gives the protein CASNLRMNTEAFF.

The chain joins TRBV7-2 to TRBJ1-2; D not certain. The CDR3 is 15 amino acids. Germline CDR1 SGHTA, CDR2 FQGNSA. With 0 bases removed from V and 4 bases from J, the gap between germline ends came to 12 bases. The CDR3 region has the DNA TGTGCCAGCAGCTTAGCAGTGGCCCAAAGCTATGGCTACACCTTC. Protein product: CASSLAVAQSYGYTF.

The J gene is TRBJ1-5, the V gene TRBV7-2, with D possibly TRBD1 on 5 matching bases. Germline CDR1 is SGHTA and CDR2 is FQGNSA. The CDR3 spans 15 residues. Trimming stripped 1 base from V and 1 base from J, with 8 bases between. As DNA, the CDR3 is TGTGCCAGCAGCTTAGTGGGGCACAGCAATCAGCCCCAGCATTTT. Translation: CASSLVGHSNQPQHF.

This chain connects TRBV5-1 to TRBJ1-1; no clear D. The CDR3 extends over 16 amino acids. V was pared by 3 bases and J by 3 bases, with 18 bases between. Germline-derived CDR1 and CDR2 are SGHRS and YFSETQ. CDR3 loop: CASSSGVLSVDTEAFF. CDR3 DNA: TGCGCCAGCAGCTCCGGGGTTCTTAGTGTGGACACTGAAGCTTTCTTT.